What follows are 8 T cell receptor beta chains derived from one specimen sequenced in a study of cytomegalovirus exposure and HLA in healthy donors listed by TCRdb under 2017. The library was generated by the immunoSEQ multiplex PCR assay. For the multiplex PCR, a mixture combining 60 forward primers for TCR Vbeta segments and 13 reverse primers for TCR Jbeta segments was used. TCRdb holds this immuneACCESS table with in-frame rearrangements only. Some clones are missing; in checked studies, unresolved V genes explain under half, and the rest has no known cause. Recorded for this sample are a few hundred thousand clones; around 90% of them occurred a single time. The ten most abundant clones make up about 1.7% of the sample. The sample consisted of PBMCs. All receptors come from a girl aged 2 to 10 in good health and CMV-seronegative.

The rearrangement uses TRBV21-1 and TRBJ2-4; the table's D call of TRBD1 was not tested on the DNA. TRBV21-1 has pseudogene status. The CDR3 sequence is 14 residues long. The CDR3 DNA follows: TGTGCCAGCAGCCACAGGCTAGCCAAAAACATTCAGTACTTC. It specifies CASSHRLAKNIQYF.

The chain employs TRBV6-6 and TRBJ1-2; the match to TRBD1 covers 7 bases. The CDR3 extends over 11 amino acids. With V trimmed by 7 bases and J by 8 bases, 4 bases remained unmatched. CDR1 and CDR2 from the germline V gene are MNHNY and SVGAGI (reference sequence). The CDR3 sequence: CASIQGVGYTF. The CDR3 DNA follows: TGTGCCAGCATCCAGGGGGTCGGCTACACCTTC.

This chain uses TRBV7-9 with TRBJ1-1, with D hard to call. V lost 5 bases, J lost 2 bases, and 9 bases lay in between. Germline V gives CDR1 SEHNR, CDR2 FQNEAQ (reference sequence). The CDR3 length is 13 residues. CDR3 region: CASSQQVNTEAFF. As DNA, the CDR3 is TGTGCCAGCAGCCAACAAGTTAACACTGAAGCTTTCTTT.

The chain employs TRBV6-5 and TRBJ1-1; D call uncertain. Trimming removed 2 bases at V and 1 base at J, with 5 bases between. The CDR3 is made up of 13 amino acids. Germline V CDR1 and CDR2: MNHEY, SVGAGI. The CDR3 DNA reads TGTGCCAGCAGTTACGGGCCGAACACTGAAGCTTTCTTT. Its translation is CASSYGPNTEAFF.

This chain connects TRBV11-2 to TRBJ2-2, with 10 bases matching TRBD1. Germline-derived CDR1 and CDR2 are SGHAT and FQNNGV. This CDR3 is built from 16 residues. V gave up 3 bases and J gave up 3 bases; unmatched junction bases: 4. CDR3 residues: CASSFWDRGYTGELFF. The DNA of the CDR3 is TGTGCCAGCAGCTTTTGGGACAGGGGTTACACCGGGGAGCTGTTTTTT.

V and J are TRBV11-2 and TRBJ2-5; 8 bases are a match to TRBD1. J lost 4 bases, V lost 1 base, and 8 bases had no gene match. The germline CDR1 and CDR2 sequences are SGHAT and FQNNGV. CDR3 length: 16 residues. CDR3 sequence: CASSLGGQGILETQYF. DNA for the CDR3: TGTGCCAGCAGCTTAGGTGGACAGGGAATATTAGAGACCCAGTACTTC. The complete variable domain, with remaining parts taken from reference TRBV11-2 and TRBJ2-5, reads EAGVAQSPRYKIIEKRQSVAFWCNPISGHATLYWYQQILGQGPKLLIQFQNNGVVDDSQLPKDRFSAERLKGVDSTLKIQPAKLEDSAVYLCASSLGGQGILETQYFGPGTRLLVL.

The J gene is TRBJ2-7, the V gene TRBV27; 8 bases are a match to TRBD1. The V gene's germline CDR1 is MNHEY and CDR2 SMNVEV (reference sequence). The V gene end was trimmed by 4 bases and the J gene end by 6 bases; junction bases not matched to a gene: 8. CDR3 length: 14 residues. CDR3 nucleotides: TGTGCCAGCAGTTACGGACAGGGTTACGTCGAGCAGTACTTC. Its translation is CASSYGQGYVEQYF.

Only one count was recorded for this clone. V and J are TRBV13 and TRBJ2-7; 9 nucleotides match TRBD1. This CDR3 is 14 amino acids long. Germline trimming cut 4 bases from V and 7 bases from J; bases unmatched to any gene: 8. The V gene's germline CDR1 is PRHDT and CDR2 FYEKMQ (reference sequence). Written as DNA, the CDR3 is TGTGCCAGCAGCTGGGGACAGGGTCCTCGGGAGCAGTACTTC. As protein: CASSWGQGPREQYF.